The 10 T cell receptor beta chains below all came from one sample that was sequenced in a study of CD8+CD57+ T cells in acquired aplastic anemia. The template for TCR beta VDJ and CDR3 sequence profiling was genomic DNA. TCRdb processed the reads anew with MiXCR; each CDR3 protein has one entry. The data hold some 150,000 distinct CDR3 sequences, with 40% to 55% observed a single time. Those patients picked for sequencing had displayed CD8+CD57+ cell expansion on flow cytometry. Sequenced input: sorted CD4+, CD8+, or CD8+CD57+ T cells (not recorded which) from PBMCs. These receptors were collected from a human donor with aplastic anemia.

The chain employs TRBV2 and TRBJ2-7, with 9 bases lining up with TRBD1. The ends lost 7 bases at V and 4 bases at J; junction bases unmatched: 2. CDR3 length equals 12 residues. Per the germline V gene, CDR1 is SNHLY and CDR2 is FYNNEI. The CDR3 nucleotides read TGTGCCAGCAAAGGACAGGGGTACGAGCAGTACTTC. This translates into CASKGQGYEQYF.

The gene calls are TRBV2 and TRBJ2-3, with TRBD2 as a possible D gene (5 bases). V dropped 5 bases and J dropped 11 bases, with 11 bases sitting between them. The CDR3 consists of 11 residues. The germline V gene has CDR1 SNHLY and CDR2 FYNNEI. CDR3 protein: CASSSVREQYF. CDR3 DNA sequence: TGTGCCAGCAGTTCAGTTCGGGAGCAGTATTTT. The whole variable domain, filled in from reference TRBV2 and TRBJ2-3, reads EPEVTQTPSHQVTQMGQEVILRCVPISNHLYFYWYRQILGQKVEFLVSFYNNEISEKSEIFDDQFSVERPDGSNFTLKIRSTKLEDSAMYFCASSSVREQYFGPGTRLTVL.

This clonotype was found many times. The gene calls are TRBV19 and TRBJ2-3; D is possibly TRBD1 (5 bases). CDR1 and CDR2 (germline): LNHDA, SQIVND (reference sequence). Trimming shortened V by 1 base and J by 4 bases, and 9 bases separated the two germline ends. The CDR3 contains 14 residues. CDR3 loop: CASSIGGAADTQYF. The CDR3 DNA reads as TGTGCCAGTAGTATAGGTGGGGCGGCAGATACGCAGTATTTT.

This clonotype occurred many times. The chain recombines TRBV2 with TRBJ1-3, with TRBD1 matching 9 bases. This CDR3 has 15 amino acids. Germline-derived CDR1 and CDR2 are SNHLY and FYNNEI. The J segment lost 2 bases and the V segment lost 4 bases, leaving 3 bases of the junction unmatched. The CDR3 loop reads CASSGRQGAGNTIYF. The CDR3 DNA follows: TGTGCCAGCAGTGGGAGACAGGGGGCTGGAAACACCATATATTTT. The entire variable domain, with the rest obtained from reference TRBV2 and TRBJ1-3, is as follows: EPEVTQTPSHQVTQMGQEVILRCVPISNHLYFYWYRQILGQKVEFLVSFYNNEISEKSEIFDDQFSVERPDGSNFTLKIRSTKLEDSAMYFCASSGRQGAGNTIYFGEGSWLTVV.

This clonotype was observed many times. The chain has TRBV7-2 and TRBJ1-6; D uncertain. Deletions cut 5 bases from V and 1 base from J, with 6 bases between. The CDR3 has 14 amino acids. CDR1 and CDR2 from the germline V gene are SGHTA and FQGNSA. The CDR3 loop reads CASSLTSYNSPLHF. The CDR3 DNA is TGTGCCAGCAGCCTAACTTCCTATAATTCACCCCTCCACTTT.

About this clonotype: Since the CDR3 does not end with the conserved phenylalanine or tryptophan, this likely comes from a read error. The J gene is TRBJ1-6, the V gene TRBV10-2, with 7 positions matching TRBD1. The germline V gene has CDR1 WSHSY and CDR2 SAAADI. V lost 6 bases, J lost 6 bases, and 11 bases stayed unmatched. The CDR3 is 16 residues long. In nucleotides, the CDR3 is TGCGCCAGCAGCGACCTGACAGGGATAGGTAATTCACCCCTCCACTCT. It encodes CASSDLTGIGNSPLHS.

This clonotype was seen repeatedly, ten times or more. The chain uses TRBV5-4 and TRBJ1-6; weak D call: TRBD1 (6 bases). The germline CDR1 and CDR2 sequences are SGHNT and YYREEE (reference sequence). V lost 9 bases, J lost 8 bases, and 18 bases lay in between. The length of the CDR3 is 14 residues. CDR3 residues: CATFRGEGDSPLHF. The CDR3 coding sequence is TGTGCCACCTTCAGGGGCGAGGGAGATTCACCCCTCCACTTT.

The CDR3 spells CAIRGGRGDRTDTQYF. The CDR3 nucleotides are TGTGCCATCAGGGGGGGGCGGGGGGATCGCACAGATACGCAGTATTTT. The V call is TRBV10-3, the J call TRBJ2-3; 8 bases align to TRBD2. This CDR3 has 16 amino acids. CDR1 is ENHRY and CDR2 is SYGVKD in the germline V gene. V was clipped by 6 bases and J by 1 base; unmatched bases: 9.

At least ten counts were recorded for this clonotype. The chain combines TRBV29-1 with TRBJ1-2, with 9 bases matching TRBD1. Germline values: CDR1 SQVTM, CDR2 ANQGSEA. The CDR3 extends over 16 amino acids. J gave up 7 bases and V 1 base, and 13 bases lay outside the gene matches. CDR3 DNA: TGCAGCGTTGAAGGAGTTCGGGGACAGGGTGTGCGTGGCTACACCTTC. Protein sequence: CSVEGVRGQGVRGYTF.

The chain has TRBV6-4 and TRBJ2-1; 10 bases fit TRBD2. The V segment lost 6 bases and the J segment 6 bases; nucleotides outside the gene matches: 5. Germline lookup yields CDR1 MRHNA and CDR2 SNTAGT. This CDR3 is 14 amino acids long. As DNA, the CDR3 is TGTGCCAGCAGCATAGCGGGAGGCCGCAATGAGCAGTTCTTC. This sequence encodes CASSIAGGRNEQFF.